This T cell receptor beta chain was identified in a study of identifying expanded T cells in peripheral blood. The assay was immunoSEQ multiplex PCR, and TCRdb's table has in-frame clones only and misses some. Counted here are tens of thousands of clones, around 89% occurring once; the ten biggest clones make up around 17%. CDR1 is ENHRY, CDR2 SYGVKD, per germline. With V trimmed by 4 bases and J by 1 base, 3 bases remained unmatched. The CDR3 has 14 residues. Sequenced input: blood. The sequence derives from a person between 18 and 70 years old in good health. The genes are TRBV10-3 and TRBJ1-1; TRBD1 agrees at 7 bases. The chain's CDR3 is CAISGGQKNTEAFF. In DNA form, the CDR3 reads TGTGCCATCAGTGGGGGACAGAAGAACACTGAAGCTTTCTTT.